This entry describes one TCR beta chain. Its antigen is currently unknown. The sample is drawn from a study of chemoradiotherapy in HPV16-positive cancers. Study as a whole: Two HPV16-positive patients' cells yielded candidate HPV-specific clones and common motifs.

Broader study findings: In HPV16-positive patients, HPV-responsive T-cell expansion tracked better recurrence-free survival. Non-HPV-specific T cells did not expand in tumors during treatment, whereas candidate HPV-specific clones and E7-related motifs did.

The table came from immunoSEQ multiplex PCR; TCRdb's copy has only in-frame clones and leaves some out. Counted here are about 17,000 clones, roughly 90% occurring once; the ten biggest clones make up 13% to 15%. J lost 0 bases, V lost 6 bases, and 11 bases had no gene match. Germline CDR1 GTSNPN, CDR2 SVGIG (reference sequence). The length of the CDR3 is 17 residues. Over chemoradiotherapy, repertoires were sampled more than once. The sequencing used blood, collected from a patient who underwent chemoradiotherapy. The chain links TRBV30 to TRBJ2-6; 7 bases match TRBD1. The receptor comes from a human donor with HPV-associated anogenital cancer. This CDR3 reads CACLEGAGSSGANVLTF. The CDR3 coding sequence is TGTGCCTGTCTAGAGGGGGCAGGGAGCTCTGGGGCCAACGTCCTGACTTTC.